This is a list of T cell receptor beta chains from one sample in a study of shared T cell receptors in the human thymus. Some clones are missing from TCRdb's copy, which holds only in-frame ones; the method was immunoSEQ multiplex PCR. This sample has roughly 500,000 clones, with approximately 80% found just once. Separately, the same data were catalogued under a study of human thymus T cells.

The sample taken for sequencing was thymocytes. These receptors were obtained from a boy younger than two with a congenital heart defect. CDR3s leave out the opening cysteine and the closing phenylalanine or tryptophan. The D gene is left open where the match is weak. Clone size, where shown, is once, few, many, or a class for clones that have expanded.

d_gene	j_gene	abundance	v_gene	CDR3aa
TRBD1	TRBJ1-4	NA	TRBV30	AWGGTGPEKLF
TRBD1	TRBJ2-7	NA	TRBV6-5	ASRGGTGTYEQY
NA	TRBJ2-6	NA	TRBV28	ASSLGATGANVLT
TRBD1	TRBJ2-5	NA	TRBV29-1	SVGDREQETQY
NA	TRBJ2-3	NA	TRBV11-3	ASSSRGAVSTDTQY
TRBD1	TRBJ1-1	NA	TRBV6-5	ASSYVTGRMNTEAF
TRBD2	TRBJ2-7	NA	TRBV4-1	ASSQVRLAGPYEQY
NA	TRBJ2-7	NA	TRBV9	ASSVVERGEQY
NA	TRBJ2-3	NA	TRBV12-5	ASGSRADTQY
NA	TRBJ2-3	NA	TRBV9	ASSVGRAGGYGPDTQY
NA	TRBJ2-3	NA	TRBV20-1	SEPRDTQY
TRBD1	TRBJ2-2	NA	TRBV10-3	AIRDYQGVEGGELF
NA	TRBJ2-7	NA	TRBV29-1	SVEEKDSLCHEQY
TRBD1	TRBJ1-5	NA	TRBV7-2	ASSGDRFGEPQH
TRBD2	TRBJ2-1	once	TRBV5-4	ASSLRTSGSSYNEQF
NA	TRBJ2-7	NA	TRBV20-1	SARDHGEQY
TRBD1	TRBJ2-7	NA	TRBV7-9	ASSLAPTGAYEQY
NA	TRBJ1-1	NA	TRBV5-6	ASSLTGNTEAF
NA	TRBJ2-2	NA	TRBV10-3	AIRISGNTGELF
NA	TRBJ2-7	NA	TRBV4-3	ASSQDFEEYEQY
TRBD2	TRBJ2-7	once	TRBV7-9	ASSLGVAGGEQY
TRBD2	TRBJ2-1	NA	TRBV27	ASRYTSGGINEQF
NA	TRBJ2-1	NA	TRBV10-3	AISESTRTNEQF
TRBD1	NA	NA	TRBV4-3	ASSQDWGQESEQY
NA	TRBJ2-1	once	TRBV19	ASMGGNEQF
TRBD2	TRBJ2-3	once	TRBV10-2	ASGTSGITDTQY
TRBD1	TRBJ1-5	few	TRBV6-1	ASSDKDRGNQPQH
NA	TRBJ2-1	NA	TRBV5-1	ASTRRSILYNEQF
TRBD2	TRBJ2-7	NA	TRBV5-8	ASSLAPPGREGYEQY
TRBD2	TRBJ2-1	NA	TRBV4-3	ASSPGTSPHEQF
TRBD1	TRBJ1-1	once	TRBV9	ASSGCCDRDTEAF
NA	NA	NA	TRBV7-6	ASSLVENDPHEQY
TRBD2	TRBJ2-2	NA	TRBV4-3	ASSQETYGGATGELF
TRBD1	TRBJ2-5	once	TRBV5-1	ASHSTGVHGTQY
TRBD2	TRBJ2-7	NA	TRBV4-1	ASSPTLAGESYEQY
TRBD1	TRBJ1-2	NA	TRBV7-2	ASSSKPGGNSGSGYT
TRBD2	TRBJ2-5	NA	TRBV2	ASSRTSPRGETQY
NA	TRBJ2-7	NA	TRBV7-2	ASSCSGTLASYEQY
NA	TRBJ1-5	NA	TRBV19	ASSPGWAGQGNQPQH
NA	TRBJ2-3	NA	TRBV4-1	ASSPRFPRTDTQY
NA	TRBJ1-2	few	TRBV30	AWTAQTSALYGYT
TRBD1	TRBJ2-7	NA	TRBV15	ATSRGRDRTYEQY
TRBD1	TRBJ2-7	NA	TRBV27	ASSLSRGTGEDEQY
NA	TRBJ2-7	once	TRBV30	AWAYNRVTYEQY
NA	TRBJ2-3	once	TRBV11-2	ASSNSGSTDTQY
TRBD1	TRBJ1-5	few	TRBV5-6	ASSPRGDYQPQH
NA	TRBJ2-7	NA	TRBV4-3	ASSQDWVTPSYEQY
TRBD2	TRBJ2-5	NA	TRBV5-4	ASSFPSGGEETQY
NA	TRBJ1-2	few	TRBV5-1	ASSLAPRQAPEQLYGYT